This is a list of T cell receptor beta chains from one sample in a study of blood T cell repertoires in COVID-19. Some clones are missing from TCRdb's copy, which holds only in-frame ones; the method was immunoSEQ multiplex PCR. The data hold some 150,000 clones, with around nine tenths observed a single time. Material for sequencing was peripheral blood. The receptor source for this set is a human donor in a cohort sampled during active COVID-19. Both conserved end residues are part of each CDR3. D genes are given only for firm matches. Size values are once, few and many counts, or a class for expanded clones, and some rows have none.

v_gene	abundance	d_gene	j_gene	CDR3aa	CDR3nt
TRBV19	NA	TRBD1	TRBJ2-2	CASRSRTGSQTNTGELFF	TGTGCCAGTAGATCCCGGACAGGGAGCCAAACGAACACCGGGGAGCTGTTTTTT
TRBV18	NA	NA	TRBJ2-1	CASSPTQSSYNEQFF	TGTGCCAGCTCACCAACACAGAGCTCCTACAATGAGCAGTTCTTC
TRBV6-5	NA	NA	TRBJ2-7	CASRAIYEQYF	TGTGCCAGCAGGGCCATCTACGAGCAGTACTTC
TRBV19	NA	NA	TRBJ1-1	CASSIDQWGPGTEAFF	TGTGCCAGTAGTATAGATCAGTGGGGGCCCGGCACTGAAGCTTTCTTT
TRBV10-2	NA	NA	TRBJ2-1	CASRRGGGNEQFF	TGCGCCAGCAGGCGGGGTGGAGGGAATGAGCAGTTCTTC
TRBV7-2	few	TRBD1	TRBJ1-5	CASSPGGFNQPQHF	TGTGCCAGCAGCCCAGGGGGCTTCAATCAGCCCCAGCATTTT
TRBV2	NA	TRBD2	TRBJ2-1	CASSPLGRGGSNEQFF	TGTGCCAGCAGCCCCCTTGGGCGGGGGGGCTCCAATGAGCAGTTCTTC
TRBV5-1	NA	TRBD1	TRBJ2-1	CASSWGTGAYNEQFF	TGCGCCAGCAGCTGGGGGACAGGGGCTTACAATGAGCAGTTCTTC
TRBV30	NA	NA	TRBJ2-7	CAWVKSGTFEQYF	TGTGCCTGGGTAAAATCCGGGACATTCGAGCAGTACTTC
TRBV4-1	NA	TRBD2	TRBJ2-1	CASSQIRNSGGHNEQFF	TGCGCCAGCAGCCAGATCCGGAATAGCGGGGGTCACAATGAGCAGTTCTTC
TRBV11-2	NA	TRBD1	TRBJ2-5	CATAINVAGGRETQYF	TGTGCCACGGCTATTAACGTGGCAGGGGGCCGAGAGACCCAGTACTTC
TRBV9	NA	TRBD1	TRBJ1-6	CASSPGTGFNSPLHF	TGTGCCAGCAGCCCCGGGACAGGCTTTAATTCACCCCTCCACTTT
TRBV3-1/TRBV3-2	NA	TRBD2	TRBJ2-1	CASSQDRGRTYNEQFF	TGTGCCAGCAGCCAAGATCGCGGGAGGACCTACAATGAGCAGTTCTTC
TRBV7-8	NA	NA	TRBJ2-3	CASSPGPYF	TGTGCCAGCAGCCCGGGTCCGTATTTT